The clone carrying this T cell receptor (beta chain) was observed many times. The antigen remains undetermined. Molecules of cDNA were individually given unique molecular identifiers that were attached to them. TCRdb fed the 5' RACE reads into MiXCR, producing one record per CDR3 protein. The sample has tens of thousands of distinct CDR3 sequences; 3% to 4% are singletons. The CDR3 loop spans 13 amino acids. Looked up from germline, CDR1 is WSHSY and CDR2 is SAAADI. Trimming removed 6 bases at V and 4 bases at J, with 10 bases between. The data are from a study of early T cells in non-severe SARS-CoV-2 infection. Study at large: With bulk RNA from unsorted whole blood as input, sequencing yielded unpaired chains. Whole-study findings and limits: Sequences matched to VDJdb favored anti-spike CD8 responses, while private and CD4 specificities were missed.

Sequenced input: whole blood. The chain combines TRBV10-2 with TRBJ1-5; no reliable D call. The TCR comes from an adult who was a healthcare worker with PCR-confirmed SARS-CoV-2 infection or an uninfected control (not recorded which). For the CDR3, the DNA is TGCGCCAGCAGAAGGGCCATTAATCAGCCCCAGCATTTT. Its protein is CASRRAINQPQHF.